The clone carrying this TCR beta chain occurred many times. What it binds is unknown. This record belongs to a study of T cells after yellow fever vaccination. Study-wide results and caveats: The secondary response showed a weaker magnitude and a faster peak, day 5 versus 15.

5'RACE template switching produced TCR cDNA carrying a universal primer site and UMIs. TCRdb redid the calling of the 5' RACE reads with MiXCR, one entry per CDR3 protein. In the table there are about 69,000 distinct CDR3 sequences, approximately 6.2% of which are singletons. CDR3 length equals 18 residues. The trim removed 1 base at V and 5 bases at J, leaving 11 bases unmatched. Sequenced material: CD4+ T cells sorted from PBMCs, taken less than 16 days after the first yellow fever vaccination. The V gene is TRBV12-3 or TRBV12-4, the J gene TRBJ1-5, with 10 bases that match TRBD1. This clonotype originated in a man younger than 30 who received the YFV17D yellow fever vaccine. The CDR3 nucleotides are TGTGCCAGCAGTTTAGGGACAGGGGGAACCCTGGGCTATCAGCCCCAGCATTTT. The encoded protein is CASSLGTGGTLGYQPQHF.